Listed here are 15 T cell receptor beta chains from one sample, sequenced in a study of Ad26.COV2.S vaccination and SARS-CoV-2 variants. The assay was immunoSEQ multiplex PCR, and TCRdb's table has in-frame clones only and misses some. This table has about 350,000 clones, around 89% appearing once. The treatment was: around 19 received Ad26.COV2.S at low or high dose, single or two shots; about 5 received placebo; per-sample allocation not given. The samples date from day 63 after the first vaccine or placebo injection. The sequenced sample was peripheral blood, obtained in a trial of Ad26.COV2.S vaccine versus placebo. These receptors all stem from a person aged 18 to 65 who received the Ad26.COV2.S COVID-19 vaccine or a placebo.

The chain couples TRBV7-9 to TRBJ2-3; unclear D gene. This CDR3 comprises 14 residues. Germline V lookup: CDR1 SEHNR, CDR2 FQNEAQ (reference sequence). Deletions cut 5 bases from V and 6 bases from J, with 15 bases between. CDR3 sequence reads: CASSQVTLGDTQYF. DNA for the CDR3: TGTGCCAGCAGCCAAGTCACCCTAGGCGATACGCAGTATTTT.

This chain links TRBV11-2 with TRBJ2-7; a possible D gene is TRBD1 (5 bases). The V end was cut by 3 bases, the J end by 0 bases, with 9 bases between. The germline CDR1 and CDR2 sequences are SGHAT and FQNNGV. This CDR3 contains 14 residues. CDR3 amino acids: CASSFSGNSYEQYF. The CDR3 DNA reads as TGTGCCAGCAGCTTCTCAGGGAACTCCTACGAGCAGTACTTC. Full variable domain (missing parts from reference TRBV11-2 and TRBJ2-7): EAGVAQSPRYKIIEKRQSVAFWCNPISGHATLYWYQQILGQGPKLLIQFQNNGVVDDSQLPKDRFSAERLKGVDSTLKIQPAKLEDSAVYLCASSFSGNSYEQYFGPGTRLTVT.

The chain employs TRBV6-2 or TRBV6-3 and TRBJ2-1, with 15 bases fitting TRBD2. The CDR3 extends over 17 amino acids. Trimming cost V 5 bases and J 2 bases; bases outside gene matches: 4. Per germline, CDR1 MNHEY and CDR2 SVGEGT. The CDR3 loop reads CASSLGTSGGTYNEQFF. CDR3 DNA: TGTGCCAGCAGTCTTGGGACTAGCGGGGGGACCTACAATGAGCAGTTCTTC.

The sample holds a few counts of this clone. This rearrangement joins TRBV14 to TRBJ2-1; 8 nucleotides agree with TRBD1. This CDR3 comprises 17 residues. Germline V gene sequence: CDR1 SGHDN, CDR2 FVKESK. Losses at the gene ends were 4 bases for V and 6 bases for J; bases not matched to a gene: 14. CDR3 in amino acids: CASSPPGRTGIVNEQFF. CDR3 DNA: TGTGCCAGCAGCCCCCCTGGACGGACAGGGATTGTCAATGAGCAGTTCTTC.

V and J are TRBV5-8 and TRBJ2-1; weak D call: TRBD1 (5 bases). The CDR3 is 14 amino acids. The V and J ends lost 2 bases and 6 bases respectively, with 12 bases between them. Germline V gene sequence: CDR1 SGHTS, CDR2 YDEGEE. CDR3 loop: CASSLRRVGNEQFF. The CDR3 coding sequence is TGTGCCAGCAGCTTACGCAGGGTGGGCAATGAGCAGTTCTTC. Based on the CDR3 plus reference TRBV5-8 and TRBJ2-1, the full variable domain is EAGVTQSPTHLIKTRGQQATLRCSPISGHTSVYWYQQALGLGLQFLLWYDEGEERNRGNFPPRFSGRQFPNYSSELNVNALELEDSALYLCASSLRRVGNEQFFGPGTRLTVL.

V gene TRBV5-6 combines with J gene TRBJ2-7; TRBD2 agrees at 8 bases. With 4 bases clipped from V and 0 bases from J, the junction kept 12 bases outside the gene matches. The germline CDR1 and CDR2 sequences are SGHDT and YYEEEE. The CDR3 has 17 residues. The CDR3 loop reads CASSNFRPAGASYEQYF. The CDR3 DNA follows: TGTGCCAGCAGCAACTTTCGTCCAGCGGGGGCCTCCTACGAGCAGTACTTC.

In its sample, this clone is medium-sized. The gene calls are TRBV5-5 and TRBJ2-1; perhaps TRBD1 as D (5 bases). V lost 0 bases and J lost 4, with 14 bases in between. The CDR3 length is 16 residues. Germline V gene sequence: CDR1 SGHKS, CDR2 YYEKEE (reference sequence). The CDR3 nucleotides are TGTGCCAGCAGCTTGGCAGGGTGGGAATTGTACAATGAGCAGTTCTTC. Translating gives CASSLAGWELYNEQFF.

The rearrangement joins TRBV4-3 to TRBJ1-2; D possibly corresponds to TRBD1 (5 bases). This CDR3 is 16 amino acids long. Trimming pared 0 bases from V and 6 bases from J, leaving 17 bases between. Germline V gene sequence: CDR1 LGHNA, CDR2 YSLEER. CDR3 amino acids: CASSQDPQGYIDGYTF. The CDR3 DNA reads TGCGCCAGCAGCCAAGATCCCCAGGGCTACATTGATGGCTACACCTTC.

J is TRBJ2-5 and V is TRBV5-4; 9 bases are shared with TRBD1. With V trimmed by 0 bases and J by 5 bases, 8 bases remained unmatched. Germline V gene lookup returns CDR1 SGHNT and CDR2 YYREEE (reference sequence). This CDR3 is built from 16 residues. CDR3 in DNA: TGTGCCAGCAGCTTGGCCGGGTACAGGGGGCCGGAGACCCAGTACTTC. Protein: CASSLAGYRGPETQYF. Supplemented by reference TRBV5-4 and TRBJ2-5, the full variable domain reads ETGVTQSPTHLIKTRGQQVTLRCSSQSGHNTVSWYQQALGQGPQFIFQYYREEENGRGNFPPRFSGLQFPNYSSELNVNALELDDSALYLCASSLAGYRGPETQYFGPGTRLLVL.

The chain carries TRBV10-3 and TRBJ2-7; D might be TRBD2 (7 bases). This CDR3 has 14 residues. Germline V gene sequence: CDR1 ENHRY, CDR2 SYGVKD. Trimming cost V 8 bases and J 1 base, with 15 bases left between them. The CDR3 DNA follows: TGTGCCATCTTGGGGGGGGCTGAGTCCTACGAGCAGTACTTC. This codes for CAILGGAESYEQYF.

This clone was seen at least ten times. V and J are TRBV12-3 or TRBV12-4 and TRBJ1-5; D may be TRBD1 (6 bases). V lost 7 bases and J lost 4, with 8 bases in between. This CDR3 has 12 amino acids. The CDR3 is CASKGGNQPQHF. The CDR3 bases are TGTGCCAGCAAAGGGGGGAATCAGCCCCAGCATTTT.

V and J are TRBV28 and TRBJ1-5; unclear D gene. This CDR3 is built from 12 residues. Germline CDR1 and CDR2: MDHEN and SYDVKM. Trimming left V 7 bases short and J 10 bases short, with 14 bases between. The CDR3 DNA is TGTGCCAGCACCACCGAAGATTTACCCCAGCATTTT. Translating gives CASTTEDLPQHF.

The J gene is TRBJ1-6, the V gene TRBV11-2; 8 bases agree with TRBD1. The ends lost 5 bases at V and 8 bases at J; junction bases unmatched: 8. CDR1 is SGHAT, CDR2 FQNNGV, per germline. The CDR3 has 15 residues. CDR3 sequence reads: CASSGHRGKDSPLHF. The DNA of the CDR3 is TGTGCCAGCAGCGGACACAGGGGGAAAGATTCACCCCTCCACTTT.

The genes are TRBV5-1 and TRBJ1-1; 9 bases align to TRBD1. Per the germline V gene, CDR1 is SGHRS and CDR2 is YFSETQ. After removal of 0 bases from V and 0 bases from J, the junction contained 6 bases not matched to a gene. This CDR3 contains 17 residues. The CDR3 protein is CASSLDRGRAMNTEAFF. In DNA, the CDR3 is TGCGCCAGCAGCTTGGACAGGGGGCGAGCTATGAACACTGAAGCTTTCTTT.

This clone was recorded once. This chain joins TRBV5-1 and TRBJ1-2; 8 nucleotides align to TRBD1. Per the germline V gene, CDR1 is SGHRS and CDR2 is YFSETQ. Trimming took 3 bases from V and 4 from J; bases not matched to a gene: 11. The CDR3 runs to 16 residues. For the CDR3, the DNA is TGCGCCAGCAGCTCCACGGGGACAGGCGCTGGCTATGGCTACACCTTC. Amino acids: CASSSTGTGAGYGYTF.